This section outlines one TCR beta chain sequence together with its context. The antigen remains unidentified. Looked up from germline, CDR1 is SGHRS and CDR2 is YFSETQ. This CDR3 contains 15 residues. Trimming left V 2 bases short and J 2 bases short, with 11 bases between. The data originate from a study of regulatory T cells in long-lasting Graves disease. Arm-PCR with iRepertoire HTBI primers amplified the CDR3 regions for these TCR beta libraries. MiXCR, run by TCRdb on the multiplex PCR reads, gives a single entry per CDR3 protein. This sample has 450,000 to 650,000 distinct CDR3 sequences, with 15% to 20% found just once. Study results and caveats: Persistent Graves' patients possessed reduced TCR diversity relative to recently diagnosed ones.

Time point meaning: newly diagnosed GD, antithyroid drugs for less than 3 months. PBMC RNA was the source of the TCR library. The sample also formed part of further work on T cells in Graves' hyperthyroidism and ophthalmopathy. From that paper: HTBI primers were used for first-round RT-PCR of the TCR CDR3. In blood, most of the thyroid clonotypes expanded above 0.001 were also present.

The rearrangement joins TRBV5-1 to TRBJ2-1; D may be TRBD2 (5 bases). The sequenced sample was peripheral blood mononuclear cells (PBMCs), obtained at new diagnosis, from a patient treated with antithyroid drugs. The origin of this receptor is a woman aged 35-65 years with Graves disease. CDR3 loop: CASSFGIGAYNEQFF. The DNA of the CDR3 is TGCGCCAGCAGCTTCGGGATCGGGGCCTACAATGAGCAGTTCTTC.